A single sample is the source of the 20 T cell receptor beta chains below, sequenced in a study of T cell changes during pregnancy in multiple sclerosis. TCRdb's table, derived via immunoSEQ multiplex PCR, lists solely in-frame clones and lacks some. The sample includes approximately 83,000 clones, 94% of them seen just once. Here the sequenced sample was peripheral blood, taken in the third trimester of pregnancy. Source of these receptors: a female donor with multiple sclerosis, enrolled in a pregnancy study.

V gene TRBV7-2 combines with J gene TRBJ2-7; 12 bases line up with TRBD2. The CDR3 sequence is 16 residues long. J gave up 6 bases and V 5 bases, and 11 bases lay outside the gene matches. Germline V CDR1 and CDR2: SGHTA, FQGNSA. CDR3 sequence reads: CASSLKASGRAGEQYF. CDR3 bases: TGTGCCAGCAGCCTAAAGGCTAGCGGGAGGGCGGGCGAGCAGTACTTC.

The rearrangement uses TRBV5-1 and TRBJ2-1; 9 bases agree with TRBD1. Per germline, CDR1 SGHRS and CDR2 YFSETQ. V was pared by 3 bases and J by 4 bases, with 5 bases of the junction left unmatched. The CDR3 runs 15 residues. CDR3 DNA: TGCGCCAGCAGCTCGACAGGGGGTTCATACAATGAGCAGTTCTTC. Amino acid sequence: CASSSTGGSYNEQFF. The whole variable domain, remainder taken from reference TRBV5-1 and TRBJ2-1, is KAGVTQTPRYLIKTRGQQVTLSCSPISGHRSVSWYQQTPGQGLQFLFEYFSETQRNKGNFPGRFSGRQFSNSRSEMNVSTLELGDSALYLCASSSTGGSYNEQFFGPGTRLTVL.

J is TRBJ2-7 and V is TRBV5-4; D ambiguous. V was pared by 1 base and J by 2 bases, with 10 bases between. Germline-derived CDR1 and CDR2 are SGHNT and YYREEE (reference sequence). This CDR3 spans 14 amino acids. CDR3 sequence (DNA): TGTGCCAGCAGCTTGTTCACTACCGCCTACGAGCAGTACTTC. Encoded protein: CASSLFTTAYEQYF.

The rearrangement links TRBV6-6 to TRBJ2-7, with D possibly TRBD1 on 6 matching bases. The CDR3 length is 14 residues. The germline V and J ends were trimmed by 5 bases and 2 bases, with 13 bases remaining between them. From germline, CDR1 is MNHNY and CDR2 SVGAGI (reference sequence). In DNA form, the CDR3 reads TGTGCCAGCAGTACCCCACAGGGAGCCTACGAGCAGTACTTC. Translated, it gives CASSTPQGAYEQYF.

The CDR3 DNA is TGTGCCAGTACCACCCAGGGACAGAGAAACAATGAGCAGTTCTTC. Translated: CASTTQGQRNNEQFF. This sequence joins TRBV19 and TRBJ2-1; 7 nucleotides line up with TRBD1. J gave up 5 bases and V 7 bases, and 11 bases lay outside the gene matches. The CDR3 consists of 15 residues. CDR1 is LNHDA, CDR2 SQIVND, per germline (reference sequence).

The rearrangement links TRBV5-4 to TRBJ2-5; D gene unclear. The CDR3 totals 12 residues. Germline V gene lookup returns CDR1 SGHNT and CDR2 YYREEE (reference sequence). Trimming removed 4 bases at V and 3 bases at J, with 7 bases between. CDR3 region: CASSLPKETQYF. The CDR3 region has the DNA TGTGCCAGCAGCCTACCTAAAGAGACCCAGTACTTC. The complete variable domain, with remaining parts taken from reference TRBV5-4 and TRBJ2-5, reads ETGVTQSPTHLIKTRGQQVTLRCSSQSGHNTVSWYQQALGQGPQFIFQYYREEENGRGNFPPRFSGLQFPNYSSELNVNALELDDSALYLCASSLPKETQYFGPGTRLLVL.

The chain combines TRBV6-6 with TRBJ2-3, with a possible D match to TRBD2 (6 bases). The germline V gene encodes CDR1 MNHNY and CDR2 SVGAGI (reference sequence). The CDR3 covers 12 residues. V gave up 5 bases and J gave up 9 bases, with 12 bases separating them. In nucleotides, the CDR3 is TGTGCCAGCAGTACGGCCGGAGGGACGCAGTATTTT. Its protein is CASSTAGGTQYF.

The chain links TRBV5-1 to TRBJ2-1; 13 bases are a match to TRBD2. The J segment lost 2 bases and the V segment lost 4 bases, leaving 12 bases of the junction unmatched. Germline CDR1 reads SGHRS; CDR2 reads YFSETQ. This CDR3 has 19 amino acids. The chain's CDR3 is CASSIGLAGERRAYNEQFF. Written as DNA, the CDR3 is TGCGCCAGCAGCATCGGACTAGCGGGAGAGAGGAGGGCCTACAATGAGCAGTTCTTC. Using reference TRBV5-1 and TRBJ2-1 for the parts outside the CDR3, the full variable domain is KAGVTQTPRYLIKTRGQQVTLSCSPISGHRSVSWYQQTPGQGLQFLFEYFSETQRNKGNFPGRFSGRQFSNSRSEMNVSTLELGDSALYLCASSIGLAGERRAYNEQFFGPGTRLTVL.

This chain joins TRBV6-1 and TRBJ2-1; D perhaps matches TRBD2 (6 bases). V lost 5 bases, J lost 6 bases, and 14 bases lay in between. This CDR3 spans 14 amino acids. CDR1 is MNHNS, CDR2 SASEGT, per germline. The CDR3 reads CASSPGTETNEQFF. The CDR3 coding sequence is TGTGCCAGCAGTCCCGGGACTGAGACCAATGAGCAGTTCTTC.

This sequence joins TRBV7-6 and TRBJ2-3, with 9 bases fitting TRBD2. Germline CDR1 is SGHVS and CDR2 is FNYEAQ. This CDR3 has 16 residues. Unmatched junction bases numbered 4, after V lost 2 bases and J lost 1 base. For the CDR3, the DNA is TGTGCCAGCAGCTTAAAGTCTAGCGGGGGCACAGATACGCAGTATTTT. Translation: CASSLKSSGGTDTQYF.

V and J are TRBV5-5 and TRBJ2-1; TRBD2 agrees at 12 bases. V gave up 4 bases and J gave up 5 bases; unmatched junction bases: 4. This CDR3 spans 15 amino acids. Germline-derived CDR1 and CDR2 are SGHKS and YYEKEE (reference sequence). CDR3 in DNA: TGTGCCAGCAGCCCGACTAGCGGGAGTAACAATGAGCAGTTCTTC. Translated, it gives CASSPTSGSNNEQFF.

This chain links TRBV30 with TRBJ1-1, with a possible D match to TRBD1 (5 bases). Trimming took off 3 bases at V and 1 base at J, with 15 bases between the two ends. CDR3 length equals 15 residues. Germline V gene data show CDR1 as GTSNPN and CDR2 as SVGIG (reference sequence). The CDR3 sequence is CAWSKNTGWNTEAFF. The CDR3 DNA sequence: TGTGCCTGGAGCAAAAATACAGGCTGGAACACTGAAGCTTTCTTT.

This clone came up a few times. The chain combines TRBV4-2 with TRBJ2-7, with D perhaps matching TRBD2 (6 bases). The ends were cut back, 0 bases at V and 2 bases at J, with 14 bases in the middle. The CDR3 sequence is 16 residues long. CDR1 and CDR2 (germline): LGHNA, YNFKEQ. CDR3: CASSQEGASATYEQYF. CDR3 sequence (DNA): TGTGCCAGCAGCCAAGAAGGCGCTAGCGCAACCTACGAGCAGTACTTC.

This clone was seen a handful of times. The CDR3: CASAQDNPNQPQHF. The CDR3 nucleotides read TGTGCCAGCGCGCAGGACAATCCTAATCAGCCCCAGCATTTT. The chain links TRBV11-2 to TRBJ1-5, with D maybe TRBD1 (5 bases). V lost 8 bases and J 4 bases, leaving 15 bases between the germline ends. Germline loops: CDR1 SGHAT, CDR2 FQNNGV. The CDR3 spans 14 residues.

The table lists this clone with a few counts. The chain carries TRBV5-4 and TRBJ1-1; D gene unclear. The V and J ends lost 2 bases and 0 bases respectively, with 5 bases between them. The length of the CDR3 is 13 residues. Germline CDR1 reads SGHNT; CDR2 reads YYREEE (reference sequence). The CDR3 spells CASSLSVNTEAFF. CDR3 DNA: TGTGCCAGCAGCTTATCAGTGAACACTGAAGCTTTCTTT.

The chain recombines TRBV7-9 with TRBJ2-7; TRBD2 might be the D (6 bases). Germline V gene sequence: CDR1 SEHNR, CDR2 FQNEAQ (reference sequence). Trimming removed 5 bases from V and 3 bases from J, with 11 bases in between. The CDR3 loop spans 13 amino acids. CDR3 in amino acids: CASSQRADYEQYF. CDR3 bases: TGTGCCAGCAGCCAGCGGGCCGACTACGAGCAGTACTTC.

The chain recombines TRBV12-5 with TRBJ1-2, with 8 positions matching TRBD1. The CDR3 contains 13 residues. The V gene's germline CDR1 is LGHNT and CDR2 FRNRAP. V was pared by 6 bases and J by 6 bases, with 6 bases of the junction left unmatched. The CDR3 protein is CASGRTGRHGYTF. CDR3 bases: TGTGCTAGTGGACGGACAGGGAGGCATGGCTACACCTTC.

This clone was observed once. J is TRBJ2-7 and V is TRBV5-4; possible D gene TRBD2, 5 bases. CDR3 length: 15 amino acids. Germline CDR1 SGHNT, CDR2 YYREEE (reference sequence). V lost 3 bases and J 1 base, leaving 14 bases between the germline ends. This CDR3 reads CASSSGKTLSYEQYF. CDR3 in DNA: TGTGCCAGCAGCTCCGGGAAAACCCTATCCTACGAGCAGTACTTC.

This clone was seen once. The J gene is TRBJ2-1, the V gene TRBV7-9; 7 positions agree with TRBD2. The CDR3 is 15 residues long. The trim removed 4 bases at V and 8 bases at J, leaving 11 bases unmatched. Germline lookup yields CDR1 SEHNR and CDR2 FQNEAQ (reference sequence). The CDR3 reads CASSYSGPHHDEQFF. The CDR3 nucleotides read TGTGCCAGCAGCTATAGCGGGCCGCATCACGATGAGCAGTTCTTC.

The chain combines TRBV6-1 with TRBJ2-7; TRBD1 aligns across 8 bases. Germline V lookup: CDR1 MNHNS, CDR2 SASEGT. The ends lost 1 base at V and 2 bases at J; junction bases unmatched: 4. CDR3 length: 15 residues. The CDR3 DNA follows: TGTGCCAGCAGTGAAGGGACAGGGTTACCCTACGAGCAGTACTTC. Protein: CASSEGTGLPYEQYF.